The present entry profiles one T cell receptor beta chain with its context. Its cognate antigen is unknown. The sample belongs to a study of OX40 agonist ivuxolimab in advanced cancers. Regarding the study as a whole: At 0.1 to 3.0 mg/kg and by week 6, CD4+ and CD8+ T cells in the blood had expanded clonally.

The repertoire was sequenced with immunoSEQ multiplex PCR; TCRdb's copy has only in-frame clones and lacks some. In the table there are 45,000 to 55,000 clones, approximately 81% of which are singletons. The CDR3 extends over 12 amino acids. Germline values: CDR1 MDHEN, CDR2 SYDVKM. Trimming pared 9 bases from V and 7 bases from J, leaving 15 bases between. This TCR came from an adult with an advanced solid tumor such as melanoma, head and neck, liver or kidney cancer. J is TRBJ1-1 and V is TRBV28; D is possibly TRBD1 (5 bases). The starting material was CD4+ or CD8+ T cells sorted from blood, obtained in a trial of the OX40 agonist ivuxolimab. The CDR3 region has the DNA TGTGCCAGTTCCGGACACCGGCTTGAAGCTTTCTTT. Translating gives CASSGHRLEAFF.